The rows below give T cell receptor beta chains drawn from one sample of a study of control samples from healthy donors and cancer patients. Assay used: immunoSEQ multiplex PCR; TCRdb lists only in-frame clones, some missing. Of roughly 450,000 clones in the sample, 90% are singletons; the top ten hold 5.5% to 8%. The sample comprised PBMCs. These receptors originate from a man aged 35 to 55 with head and neck cancer. The conserved cysteine and the conserved F or W are not part of the CDR3 here.

V	J	CDR3
TRBV3-1/TRBV3-2	TRBJ2-6	ASSQDSSGANVLT
TRBV4-3	TRBJ1-1	ASSREGDTEAF
TRBV6-1	TRBJ2-3	ASSEVEETTDTQY
TRBV24-1	TRBJ2-5	ATSDRDFGEETQY
TRBV30	TRBJ1-2	AWSLERRKGYT
TRBV5-1	TRBJ1-3	ASSLGVLGQVETTIY
TRBV19	TRBJ1-1	ATTPLFMNTEAF
TRBV11-2	TRBJ2-2	ASSLGRGTGELF
TRBV19	TRBJ1-6	ASRGRGADSPLH
TRBV11-2	TRBJ2-7	AGSTRQGIVGEQY
TRBV7-9	TRBJ2-3	ASSTGVYTQY
TRBV19	TRBJ1-6	ASSIGTDGSPLH
TRBV27	TRBJ2-2	ASSLSSGGTGELF
TRBV27	TRBJ2-1	ASSSTSWSSYNEQF
TRBV28	TRBJ2-7	ASSPGTGGPRYEQY
TRBV5-1	TRBJ1-2	ASSLEGQGGYGYT
TRBV5-1	TRBJ2-1	ASSPRTSGGNEQF
TRBV7-9	TRBJ2-3	ASSRARADTQY
TRBV2	TRBJ2-2	ASSEYSGIPPGELF
TRBV11-3	TRBJ2-3	ASSLGLAAITDTQY
TRBV6-5	TRBJ1-1	ASSRPGGRNTEAF
TRBV28	TRBJ1-6	ASASVGPLH
TRBV9	TRBJ2-5	ASSPKDKPLETQY
TRBV28	TRBJ2-3	ASRHSGGLTDTQY
TRBV20-1	TRBJ1-5	SASGTVGNQPQH
TRBV24-1	TRBJ2-7	ATSDLNGYEQY
TRBV27	TRBJ2-3	ASSLVSPDTQY
TRBV5-8	TRBJ2-2	ASSLLQWVSAGELF
TRBV7-9	TRBJ2-3	ASSLRAESTDTQY
TRBV29-1	TRBJ1-4	SVRQGRSTNEKLF
TRBV5-1	TRBJ2-5	ASSSTSGRKETQY
TRBV11-3	TRBJ2-1	ASSMVGTEQF
TRBV19	TRBJ1-1	ASRWGENTEAF
TRBV28	TRBJ2-7	ASSLVAASYEQY
TRBV19	TRBJ1-1	ASRNPGGTNTEAF
TRBV7-8	TRBJ1-1	ASSRGGDTEAF
TRBV19	TRBJ2-2	ASSNGPANTGELF